The rows below give T cell receptor beta chains drawn from one sample of a study of OX40 agonist ivuxolimab in advanced cancers. TCRdb's table, derived via immunoSEQ multiplex PCR, lists solely in-frame clones and lacks some. Among fewer than 80,000 clones listed, approximately 87% were seen once. Sequencing was performed on CD4+ or CD8+ T cells sorted from blood, taken in a trial of the OX40 agonist ivuxolimab. These receptor sequences come from an adult with an advanced solid tumor such as melanoma, head and neck, liver or kidney cancer. Both conserved end residues are part of each CDR3. Fields, in order: clone size, J gene, V gene, D gene, CDR3 DNA, CDR3 protein. D genes are given only for firm matches. The size field is filled for only some rows; it gives once, few, many or a size class.

abundance: few
j_gene: TRBJ1-4
v_gene: TRBV28
d_gene: TRBD1
CDR3nt: TGTGCCAGCAGTAGCCCGGGACAGGGGAATGAAAAACTGTTTTTT
CDR3aa: CASSSPGQGNEKLFF

abundance: .
j_gene: TRBJ1-2
v_gene: TRBV7-2
d_gene: .
CDR3nt: TGTGCCAGCAGCTTGATTAACTATGGCTACACCTTC
CDR3aa: CASSLINYGYTF

abundance: .
j_gene: TRBJ1-5
v_gene: TRBV6-6
d_gene: .
CDR3nt: TGTGCCAGCAGTTTCGGAACCATGTTCAATCAGCCCCAGCATTTT
CDR3aa: CASSFGTMFNQPQHF

abundance: once
j_gene: TRBJ2-1
v_gene: TRBV7-3
d_gene: TRBD1
CDR3nt: TGTGCCAGCAGCTCAGGAGGACAGGGTCATATTGGCAATGAGCAGTTCTTC
CDR3aa: CASSSGGQGHIGNEQFF

abundance: once
j_gene: TRBJ2-2
v_gene: TRBV30
d_gene: TRBD1
CDR3nt: TGTGCCCGAACGGGGGGACAGGGACCCACCGGGGAGCTGTTTTTT
CDR3aa: CARTGGQGPTGELFF

abundance: once
j_gene: TRBJ2-7
v_gene: TRBV7-9
d_gene: .
CDR3nt: TGTGCCAGCAGCTTAGCGGGGAGGCCCTCCTACGAGCAGTACTTC
CDR3aa: CASSLAGRPSYEQYF

abundance: .
j_gene: TRBJ2-3
v_gene: TRBV9
d_gene: TRBD2
CDR3nt: TGTGCCAGCAGCGTCATAGCGGGGGGAACAGATACGCAGTATTTT
CDR3aa: CASSVIAGGTDTQYF

abundance: .
j_gene: TRBJ1-3
v_gene: TRBV2
d_gene: .
CDR3nt: TGTGCCAGCAGTGGCCTCAGGTACTCTGGAAACACCATATATTTT
CDR3aa: CASSGLRYSGNTIYF

abundance: .
j_gene: TRBJ1-1
v_gene: TRBV18
d_gene: .
CDR3nt: TGTGCCAGCTCGGGGGAGGAGGGCACTGAAGCTTTCTTT
CDR3aa: CASSGEEGTEAFF

abundance: .
j_gene: TRBJ1-2
v_gene: TRBV7-2
d_gene: .
CDR3nt: TGTGCCAGCAGCCCCAGAGGGGTCTTCTATGGCTACACCTTC
CDR3aa: CASSPRGVFYGYTF

abundance: .
j_gene: TRBJ2-5
v_gene: TRBV4-3
d_gene: TRBD2
CDR3nt: TGCGCCAGCAGCCAAGATCAGAGTAGCGGGGGTCAGACCCAGTACTTC
CDR3aa: CASSQDQSSGGQTQYF

abundance: .
j_gene: TRBJ1-5
v_gene: TRBV11-1
d_gene: .
CDR3nt: TGTGCCAGCAGCTTAGTCACGGAGAATCAGCCCCAGCATTTT
CDR3aa: CASSLVTENQPQHF

abundance: .
j_gene: TRBJ2-1
v_gene: TRBV7-3
d_gene: TRBD2
CDR3nt: TGTGCCAGCAGCCTCGGACTAGTATCCCTCAATGAGCAGTTCTTC
CDR3aa: CASSLGLVSLNEQFF

abundance: once
j_gene: TRBJ1-2
v_gene: TRBV6-5
d_gene: .
CDR3nt: TGTGCCAGCACTGAGATCGGGGGCTTGAACTATGGCTACACCTTC
CDR3aa: CASTEIGGLNYGYTF

abundance: .
j_gene: TRBJ2-1
v_gene: TRBV7-2
d_gene: .
CDR3nt: TGTGCCAGCAGCGTGCTAGCGAATTACAATGAGCAGTTCTTC
CDR3aa: CASSVLANYNEQFF

abundance: .
j_gene: TRBJ1-5
v_gene: TRBV15
d_gene: .
CDR3nt: TGTGCCACCAGCCGGGGGCAGGGAAGCAATCAGCCCCAGCATTTT
CDR3aa: CATSRGQGSNQPQHF

abundance: .
j_gene: TRBJ2-5
v_gene: TRBV4-1
d_gene: .
CDR3nt: TGCGCCAGCAGCCAAGATTACCGGACTAAGGGGCAAGAGACCCAGTACTTC
CDR3aa: CASSQDYRTKGQETQYF

abundance: medium-sized
j_gene: TRBJ1-3
v_gene: TRBV19
d_gene: .
CDR3nt: TGTGCCAGTAGTATCAAGGCTTACTCTGGAAACACCATATATTTT
CDR3aa: CASSIKAYSGNTIYF

abundance: .
j_gene: TRBJ2-5
v_gene: TRBV5-1
d_gene: .
CDR3nt: TGCGCCAGCACCCAGGGTGGGGGTATTGAGACCCAGTACTTC
CDR3aa: CASTQGGGIETQYF

abundance: .
j_gene: TRBJ1-1
v_gene: TRBV6-1
d_gene: .
CDR3nt: TGTGCCAGCAGCTACAAACAGGGAGGTACTGAAGCTTTCTTT
CDR3aa: CASSYKQGGTEAFF

abundance: .
j_gene: TRBJ2-3
v_gene: TRBV7-3
d_gene: .
CDR3nt: TGTGCCAGCAGCTCCCTCGGGGCTAGCACAGATACGCAGTATTTT
CDR3aa: CASSSLGASTDTQYF

abundance: .
j_gene: TRBJ1-3
v_gene: TRBV18
d_gene: .
CDR3nt: TGTGCCAGCTCACCTACGGCCATTGGAAACACCATATATTTT
CDR3aa: CASSPTAIGNTIYF

abundance: .
j_gene: TRBJ1-5
v_gene: TRBV2
d_gene: TRBD1
CDR3nt: TGTGCCAGCAGTGTGCAGGGGGACGGCAATCAGCCCCAGCATTTT
CDR3aa: CASSVQGDGNQPQHF

abundance: .
j_gene: TRBJ1-1
v_gene: TRBV20-1
d_gene: TRBD1
CDR3nt: TGCAGTGCGGCAGGGGGCACTGAAGCTTTCTTT
CDR3aa: CSAAGGTEAFF

abundance: .
j_gene: TRBJ2-2
v_gene: TRBV18
d_gene: .
CDR3nt: TGTGCCAGCTCACCACAGGGGCCGAACACCGGGGAGCTGTTTTTT
CDR3aa: CASSPQGPNTGELFF

abundance: .
j_gene: TRBJ1-4
v_gene: TRBV2
d_gene: .
CDR3nt: TGTGCCAGCAGTGGCTGGTCGCGGTTAACTAATGAAAAACTGTTTTTT
CDR3aa: CASSGWSRLTNEKLFF

abundance: few
j_gene: TRBJ2-1
v_gene: TRBV7-6
d_gene: TRBD2
CDR3nt: TGTGCCAGCAGCTTCTCCTTACTAGCGGGAGGTTACAATGAGCAGTTCTTC
CDR3aa: CASSFSLLAGGYNEQFF

abundance: .
j_gene: TRBJ2-7
v_gene: TRBV18
d_gene: TRBD1
CDR3nt: TGTGCCAGCTCACCACCGAGTGGGGACAGGGGAGGGCAGTACTTC
CDR3aa: CASSPPSGDRGGQYF

abundance: .
j_gene: TRBJ2-3
v_gene: TRBV4-3
d_gene: .
CDR3nt: TGCGCCAGCAGCCTGGGCCGGGGAGATACGCAGTATTTT
CDR3aa: CASSLGRGDTQYF

abundance: .
j_gene: TRBJ2-1
v_gene: TRBV7-3
d_gene: .
CDR3nt: TGTGCCAGCAGCTTAGGTCCTAGCGCCTACAATGAGCAGTTCTTC
CDR3aa: CASSLGPSAYNEQFF

abundance: .
j_gene: TRBJ1-2
v_gene: TRBV5-1
d_gene: .
CDR3nt: TGCGCCAGCAGCTTGTTTAGAATACAGGACAGCCCTAACTATGGCTACACCTTC
CDR3aa: CASSLFRIQDSPNYGYTF

abundance: .
j_gene: TRBJ2-7
v_gene: TRBV7-7
d_gene: TRBD1
CDR3nt: TGTGCTAGCAGCTTTCGGACAGGGAGCGAGCAGTACTTC
CDR3aa: CASSFRTGSEQYF

abundance: few
j_gene: TRBJ2-1
v_gene: TRBV9
d_gene: TRBD2
CDR3nt: TGTGCCAGCAACCCACTAGCGGGAGTAAACAATGAGCAGTTCTTC
CDR3aa: CASNPLAGVNNEQFF

abundance: .
j_gene: TRBJ2-7
v_gene: TRBV4-2
d_gene: TRBD2
CDR3nt: TGTGCCAGCAGCCAAGAGGGGGGACTAGCGGGCCCGCAGTACTTC
CDR3aa: CASSQEGGLAGPQYF

abundance: .
j_gene: TRBJ2-3
v_gene: TRBV10-2
d_gene: TRBD1
CDR3nt: TGCGCCAGCAGCTTGACAGGGGTTGGCACAGATACGCAGTATTTT
CDR3aa: CASSLTGVGTDTQYF

abundance: .
j_gene: TRBJ2-2
v_gene: TRBV2
d_gene: TRBD1
CDR3nt: TGTGCCAGCAGCCAAGTGGGACAGGCGAACACCGGGGAGCTGTTTTTT
CDR3aa: CASSQVGQANTGELFF

abundance: few
j_gene: TRBJ1-3
v_gene: TRBV2
d_gene: .
CDR3nt: TGTGCCAGCAGTGGTACGAGGTATGGGCACACCATATATTTT
CDR3aa: CASSGTRYGHTIYF

abundance: .
j_gene: TRBJ1-3
v_gene: TRBV4-3
d_gene: .
CDR3nt: TGCGCCAGCAGCCAAGACGGGGCTCCGAGCTCTGGAAACACCATATATTTT
CDR3aa: CASSQDGAPSSGNTIYF

abundance: .
j_gene: TRBJ2-3
v_gene: TRBV29-1
d_gene: .
CDR3nt: TGCAGCGTGAGGAATGGGCAGAAAGGCACAGATACGCAGTATTTT
CDR3aa: CSVRNGQKGTDTQYF

abundance: .
j_gene: TRBJ2-3
v_gene: TRBV2
d_gene: .
CDR3nt: TGTGCCAGCATGCCGCAGGGAGATACGCAGTATTTT
CDR3aa: CASMPQGDTQYF

abundance: once
j_gene: TRBJ2-1
v_gene: TRBV9
d_gene: TRBD1
CDR3nt: TGTGCCAGCAGCGTTTCCGGGACAGGGGATGAGCAGTTCTTC
CDR3aa: CASSVSGTGDEQFF

abundance: .
j_gene: TRBJ2-5
v_gene: TRBV5-1
d_gene: .
CDR3nt: TGCGCCAGCAGCTTGGCCGTAGTCATGGACCAAGAGACCCAGTACTTC
CDR3aa: CASSLAVVMDQETQYF

abundance: .
j_gene: TRBJ2-7
v_gene: TRBV5-1
d_gene: .
CDR3nt: TGCGCCAGCAGCTTGGAGTTGTGGAACGAGCAGTACTTC
CDR3aa: CASSLELWNEQYF

abundance: .
j_gene: TRBJ2-2
v_gene: TRBV6-4
d_gene: .
CDR3nt: TGTGCCAGCAGTAGTGGCACCGGGGAGCTGTTTTTT
CDR3aa: CASSSGTGELFF

abundance: .
j_gene: TRBJ1-5
v_gene: TRBV30
d_gene: TRBD1
CDR3nt: TGTGCCTGGAGTGTGAGATCAGGGGACAGTCAGCCCCAGCATTTT
CDR3aa: CAWSVRSGDSQPQHF

abundance: .
j_gene: TRBJ2-7
v_gene: TRBV5-1
d_gene: .
CDR3nt: TGCGCCAGCAGCAAGGACGGCTCCTACGAGCAGTACTTC
CDR3aa: CASSKDGSYEQYF

abundance: .
j_gene: TRBJ1-1
v_gene: TRBV5-4
d_gene: .
CDR3nt: TGTGCCAGCAGCTTGGGATCGCAGGGATTGAACACTGAAGCTTTCTTT
CDR3aa: CASSLGSQGLNTEAFF

abundance: .
j_gene: TRBJ1-2
v_gene: TRBV14
d_gene: .
CDR3nt: TGTGCCAGCAGCCTGACAGCTAACTATGGCTACACCTTC
CDR3aa: CASSLTANYGYTF

abundance: .
j_gene: TRBJ2-1
v_gene: TRBV18
d_gene: .
CDR3nt: TGTGCCAGCTCACCACAAGGCATCAACCCCAATGAGCAGTTCTTC
CDR3aa: CASSPQGINPNEQFF

abundance: .
j_gene: TRBJ1-6
v_gene: TRBV7-2
d_gene: .
CDR3nt: TGTGCCAGCAGCCCGTTGGAGTATTCACCCCTCCACTTT
CDR3aa: CASSPLEYSPLHF

abundance: .
j_gene: TRBJ1-1
v_gene: TRBV6-6
d_gene: .
CDR3nt: TGTGCCAGCAGTTATCCTCCCAGTGGTGAAGCTTTCTTT
CDR3aa: CASSYPPSGEAFF

abundance: .
j_gene: TRBJ1-1
v_gene: TRBV2
d_gene: TRBD1
CDR3nt: TGTGCCAGCAGTGAAACCGACAGGGGGAGGACTGAAGCTTTCTTT
CDR3aa: CASSETDRGRTEAFF

abundance: .
j_gene: TRBJ2-3
v_gene: TRBV19
d_gene: TRBD2
CDR3nt: TGTGCCACTAGCGGGGGGGCTCTGGGAGATACGCAGTATTTT
CDR3aa: CATSGGALGDTQYF

abundance: once
j_gene: TRBJ2-1
v_gene: TRBV7-3
d_gene: .
CDR3nt: TGTGCCAGCAGCTTAGTGGGAGGACCTTACAATGAGCAGTTCTTC
CDR3aa: CASSLVGGPYNEQFF

abundance: .
j_gene: TRBJ2-6
v_gene: TRBV7-3
d_gene: .
CDR3nt: TGTGCCAGCAGCTTAATAGGCGGTGGGGCCAACGTCCTGACTTTC
CDR3aa: CASSLIGGGANVLTF